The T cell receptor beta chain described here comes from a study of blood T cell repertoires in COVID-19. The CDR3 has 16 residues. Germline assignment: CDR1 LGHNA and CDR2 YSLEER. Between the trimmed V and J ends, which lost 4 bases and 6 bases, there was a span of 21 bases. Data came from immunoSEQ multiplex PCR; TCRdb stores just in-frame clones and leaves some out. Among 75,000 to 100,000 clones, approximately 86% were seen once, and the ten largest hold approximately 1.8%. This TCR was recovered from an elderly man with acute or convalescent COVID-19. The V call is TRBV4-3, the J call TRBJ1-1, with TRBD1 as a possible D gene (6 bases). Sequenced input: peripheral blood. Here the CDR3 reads CASSPDALAGAAEAFF. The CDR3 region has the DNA TGCGCCAGCAGCCCAGATGCGTTAGCGGGGGCCGCTGAAGCTTTCTTT.